This T cell receptor (beta chain) was retrieved from a study of T cells after yellow fever vaccination. The overall study: Any fraction with a low cell number was prepared using SMART-Seq v4 Ultra Low Input.

Comments on this clonotype: Its cognate antigen is unknown. A much larger clone lies one base from this, so it may be a read error.

Using its own MiXCR run on the 5' RACE reads, TCRdb lists one record per CDR3 protein. The data show around 140,000 distinct CDR3 sequences, with 7% to 9% seen just once and roughly 0.76% held by the top ten. Study-level results: The bulk population could contribute abundant contaminating clonotypes to FACS-sorted repertoires. Most primary-vaccination clones reappeared after the booster (more than 95% CD4, 88% CD8). The appearance of a small share of clonotypes in both CD4 and CD8 compartments was observed.

The origin of this receptor is a man aged 25 to 40 who received the YFV17D yellow fever vaccine. Here the sequenced sample was CD4+ T cells sorted from PBMCs, taken 5 days after the yellow fever booster vaccination.

CDR3 nucleotides: TGTGCCAGCAGCTTAGCGCTACAGGGTGGCTGGGAGCTGTTTTTT. Translation gives CASSLALQGGWELFF. The V gene is TRBV7-2, the J gene TRBJ2-2; D is perhaps TRBD1 (6 bases). V lost 0 bases to trimming and J lost 9 bases, with 14 bases between them. Germline CDR1 is SGHTA and CDR2 is FQGNSA. CDR3 length equals 15 residues.